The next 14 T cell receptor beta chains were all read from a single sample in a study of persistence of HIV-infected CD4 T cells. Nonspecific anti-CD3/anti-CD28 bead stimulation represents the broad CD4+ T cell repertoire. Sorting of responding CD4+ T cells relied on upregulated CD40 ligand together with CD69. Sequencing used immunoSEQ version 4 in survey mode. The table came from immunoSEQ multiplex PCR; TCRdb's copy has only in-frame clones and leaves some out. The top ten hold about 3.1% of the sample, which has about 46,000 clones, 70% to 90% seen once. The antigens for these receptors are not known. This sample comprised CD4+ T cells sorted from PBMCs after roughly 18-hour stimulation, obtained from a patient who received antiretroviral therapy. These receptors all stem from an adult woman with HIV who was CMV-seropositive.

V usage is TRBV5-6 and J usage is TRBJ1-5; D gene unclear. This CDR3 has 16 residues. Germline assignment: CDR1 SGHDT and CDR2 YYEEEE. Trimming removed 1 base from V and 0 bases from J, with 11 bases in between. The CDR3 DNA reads TGTGCCAGCAGCTTGTTTGTAGGGAATAGCAATCAGCCCCAGCATTTT. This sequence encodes CASSLFVGNSNQPQHF.

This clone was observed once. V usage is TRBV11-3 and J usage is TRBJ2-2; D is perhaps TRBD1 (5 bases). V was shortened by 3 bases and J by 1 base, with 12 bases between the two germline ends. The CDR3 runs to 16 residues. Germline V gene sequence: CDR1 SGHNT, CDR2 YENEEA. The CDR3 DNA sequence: TGTGCCAGCAGCTTGAAAAGGGGCCTGAACACCGGGGAGCTGTTTTTT. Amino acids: CASSLKRGLNTGELFF. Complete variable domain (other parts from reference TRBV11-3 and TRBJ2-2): EAGVVQSPRYKIIEKKQPVAFWCNPISGHNTLYWYLQNLGQGPELLIRYENEEAVDDSQLPKDRFSAERLKGVDSTLKIQPAELGDSAVYLCASSLKRGLNTGELFFGEGSRLTVL.

CDR3 loop: CASSLALTRGAFF. The DNA of the CDR3 is TGTGCCAGCAGCTTGGCTTTAACTCGGGGAGCTTTCTTT. The J gene is TRBJ1-1, the V gene TRBV5-8, with D unclear. The CDR3 sequence is 13 residues long. V was pared by 0 bases and J by 10 bases, with 13 bases between. Germline-derived CDR1 and CDR2 are SGHTS and YDEGEE. Using reference TRBV5-8 and TRBJ1-1 for the parts outside the CDR3, the full variable domain is EAGVTQSPTHLIKTRGQQATLRCSPISGHTSVYWYQQALGLGLQFLLWYDEGEERNRGNFPPRFSGRQFPNYSSELNVNALELEDSALYLCASSLALTRGAFFGQGTRLTVV.

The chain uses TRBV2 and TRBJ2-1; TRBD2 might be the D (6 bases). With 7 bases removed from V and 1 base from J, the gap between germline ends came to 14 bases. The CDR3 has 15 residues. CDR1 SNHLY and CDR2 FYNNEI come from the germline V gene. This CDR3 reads CASKLTRESYNEQFF. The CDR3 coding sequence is TGTGCCAGCAAACTGACACGGGAGTCCTACAATGAGCAGTTCTTC.

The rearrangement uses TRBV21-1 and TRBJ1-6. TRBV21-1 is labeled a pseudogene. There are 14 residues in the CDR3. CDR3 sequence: CASTAAGGDSPLHF. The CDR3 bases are TGTGCCAGCACTGCTGCGGGGGGGGATTCACCCCTCCACTTT.

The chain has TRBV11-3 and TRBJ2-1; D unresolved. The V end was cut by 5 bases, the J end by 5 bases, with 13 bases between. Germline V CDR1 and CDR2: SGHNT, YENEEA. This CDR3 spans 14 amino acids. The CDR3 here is CASSIGPNDNEQFF. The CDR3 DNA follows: TGTGCCAGCAGCATCGGGCCTAACGACAATGAGCAGTTCTTC.

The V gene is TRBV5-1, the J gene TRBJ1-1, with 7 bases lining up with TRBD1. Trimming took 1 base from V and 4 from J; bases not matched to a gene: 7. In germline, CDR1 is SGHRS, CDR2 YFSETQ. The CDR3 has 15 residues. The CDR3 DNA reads TGCGCCAGCAGCTTGAAACAGGGGCTTGGCACTGAAGCTTTCTTT. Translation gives CASSLKQGLGTEAFF.

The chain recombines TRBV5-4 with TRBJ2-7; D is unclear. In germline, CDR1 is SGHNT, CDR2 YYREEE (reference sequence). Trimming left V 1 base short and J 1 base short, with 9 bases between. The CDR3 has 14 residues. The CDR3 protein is CASSLSTDSYEQYF. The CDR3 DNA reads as TGTGCCAGCAGCTTGTCAACAGATTCCTACGAGCAGTACTTC.

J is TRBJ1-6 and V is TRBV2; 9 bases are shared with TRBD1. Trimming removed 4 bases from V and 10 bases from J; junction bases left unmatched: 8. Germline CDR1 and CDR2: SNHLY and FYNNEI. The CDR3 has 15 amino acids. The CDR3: CASSAWTGVQSPLHF. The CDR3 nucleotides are TGTGCCAGCAGTGCTTGGACAGGGGTACAGTCACCCCTCCACTTT.

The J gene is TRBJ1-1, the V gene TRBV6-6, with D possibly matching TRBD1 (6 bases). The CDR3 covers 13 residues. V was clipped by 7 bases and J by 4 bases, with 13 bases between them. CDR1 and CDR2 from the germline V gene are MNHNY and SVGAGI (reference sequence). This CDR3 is CASTTGPGTEAFF. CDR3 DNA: TGTGCCAGCACTACAGGGCCAGGCACTGAAGCTTTCTTT.

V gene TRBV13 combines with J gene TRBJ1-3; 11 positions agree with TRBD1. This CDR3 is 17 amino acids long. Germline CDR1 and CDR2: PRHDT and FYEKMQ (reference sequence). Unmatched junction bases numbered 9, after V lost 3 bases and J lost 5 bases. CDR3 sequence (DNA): TGTGCCAGCAGCTTCGGGGCCGGGACAGGGGGTAGAAACACCATATATTTT. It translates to CASSFGAGTGGRNTIYF. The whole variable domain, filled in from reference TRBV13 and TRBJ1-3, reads AAGVIQSPRHLIKEKRETATLKCYPIPRHDTVYWYQQGPGQDPQFLISFYEKMQSDKGSIPDRFSAQQFSDYHSELNMSSLELGDSALYFCASSFGAGTGGRNTIYFGEGSWLTVV.

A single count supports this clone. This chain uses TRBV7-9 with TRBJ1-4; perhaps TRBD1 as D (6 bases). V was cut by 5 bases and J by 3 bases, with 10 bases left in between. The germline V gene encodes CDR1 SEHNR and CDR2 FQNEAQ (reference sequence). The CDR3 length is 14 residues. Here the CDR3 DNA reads TGTGCCAGCAGCCCTCGACAGGCTAATGAAAAACTGTTTTTT. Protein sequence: CASSPRQANEKLFF.

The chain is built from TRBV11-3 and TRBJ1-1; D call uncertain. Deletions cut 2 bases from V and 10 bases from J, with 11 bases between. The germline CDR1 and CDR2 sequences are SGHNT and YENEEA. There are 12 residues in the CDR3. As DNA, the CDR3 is TGTGCCAGCAGCTTAAGACCGCCTGGAGCTTTCTTT. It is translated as CASSLRPPGAFF.

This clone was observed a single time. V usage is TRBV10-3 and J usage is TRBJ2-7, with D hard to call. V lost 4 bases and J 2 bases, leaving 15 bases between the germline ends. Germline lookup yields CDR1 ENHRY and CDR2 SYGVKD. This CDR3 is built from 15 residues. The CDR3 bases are TGTGCCATCAGTGGAAAGGGCGGACGGACCTACGAGCAGTACTTC. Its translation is CAISGKGGRTYEQYF.